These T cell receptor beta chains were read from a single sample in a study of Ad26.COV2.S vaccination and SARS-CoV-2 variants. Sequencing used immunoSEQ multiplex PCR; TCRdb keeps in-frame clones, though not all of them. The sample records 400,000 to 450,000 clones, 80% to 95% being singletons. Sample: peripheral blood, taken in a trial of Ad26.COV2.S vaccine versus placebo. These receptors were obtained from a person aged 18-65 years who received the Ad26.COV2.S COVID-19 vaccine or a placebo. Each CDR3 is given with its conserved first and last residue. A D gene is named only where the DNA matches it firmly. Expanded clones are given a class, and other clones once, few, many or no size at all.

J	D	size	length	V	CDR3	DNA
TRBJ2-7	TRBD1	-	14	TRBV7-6	CASSSPGTGVEQYF	TGTGCCAGCAGCTCGCCCGGGACAGGGGTCGAGCAGTACTTC
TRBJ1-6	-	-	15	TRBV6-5	CASSRLGRSNSPLHF	TGTGCCAGCAGTCGCCTTGGACGGTCGAATTCACCCCTCCACTTT
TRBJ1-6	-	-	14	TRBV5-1	CASSLARTDSPLHF	TGCGCCAGCAGCTTGGCTAGGACGGATTCACCCCTCCACTTT
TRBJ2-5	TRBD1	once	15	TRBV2	CASSEMTGGLETQYF	TGTGCCAGCAGTGAAATGACAGGGGGCCTGGAGACCCAGTACTTC
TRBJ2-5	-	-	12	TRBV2	CASTQFQGTQYF	TGTGCCAGCACCCAATTTCAGGGGACCCAGTACTTC
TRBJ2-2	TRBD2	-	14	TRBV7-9	CASSLVAGAGELFF	TGTGCCAGCAGCTTAGTAGCGGGAGCCGGGGAGCTGTTTTTT
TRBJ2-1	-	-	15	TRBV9	CASSISGVSYNEQFF	TGTGCCAGCAGTATTTCAGGGGTCTCCTACAATGAGCAGTTCTTC
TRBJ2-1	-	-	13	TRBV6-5	CASSYSLNNEQFF	TGTGCCAGCAGTTACTCGCTCAACAATGAGCAGTTCTTC
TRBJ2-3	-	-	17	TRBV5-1	CASSSINPGWGTDTQYF	TGCGCCAGCAGTTCTATTAACCCTGGTTGGGGCACAGATACGCAGTATTTT
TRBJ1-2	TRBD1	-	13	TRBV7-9	CASSLTGGDGYTF	TGTGCCAGCAGCTTGACAGGGGGCGATGGCTACACCTTC